These T cell receptor beta chains were read from a single sample in a study of radiation and T cells in renal cell carcinoma. Clones were read by immunoSEQ multiplex PCR, and TCRdb kept only the in-frame ones, dropping some. Among about 78,000 clones, 80% to 90% were seen once, and the ten largest hold nearly 6%. The sequencing used blood, collected from a patient whose treatment included radiotherapy and nephrectomy. These receptors were obtained from a woman in her 70s with renal cell carcinoma. The CDR3 runs from the conserved cysteine through the conserved F or W. The D gene is left open where the match is weak. For some rows the clone size is stated as once, few or many, or as a class when expanded; others skip it.

D: -; size: -; V: TRBV6-5; J: TRBJ2-2; DNA: TGTGCCAGCAGTTGGGCCGGGAACACCGGGGAGCTGTTTTTT; CDR3: CASSWAGNTGELFF
D: TRBD2; size: -; V: TRBV28; J: TRBJ2-7; DNA: TGTGCCAGCAGTTTCCTCCCAAGAGGCGGGGGGGCCTCCGAGCAGTACTTC; CDR3: CASSFLPRGGGASEQYF
D: TRBD1; size: -; V: TRBV5-4; J: TRBJ1-4; DNA: TGTGCCAGCAGCTTGCGGGCCACCGGGACAGGGCTAGGTGAAAAACTGTTTTTT; CDR3: CASSLRATGTGLGEKLFF
D: -; size: -; V: TRBV19; J: TRBJ1-2; DNA: TGTGCCAGTAGTATCGTCCCAAACTATGGCTACACCTTC; CDR3: CASSIVPNYGYTF
D: -; size: -; V: TRBV5-8; J: TRBJ2-7; DNA: TGTGCCAGCAGCTTCAGGGTTGCCTACGAGCAGTACTTC; CDR3: CASSFRVAYEQYF
D: -; size: -; V: TRBV28; J: TRBJ1-2; DNA: TGTGCCAGCAGTTCGGCAGGGATCTATGGCTACACCTTC; CDR3: CASSSAGIYGYTF
D: -; size: once; V: TRBV18; J: TRBJ1-1; DNA: TGTGCCAGCTCACCAGGTCCGACAGGTTACACTGAAGCTTTCTTT; CDR3: CASSPGPTGYTEAFF
D: TRBD2; size: -; V: TRBV19; J: TRBJ2-3; DNA: TGTGCCAGTAGTAGCGGGGGGGGTGCAGATACGCAGTATTTT; CDR3: CASSSGGGADTQYF
D: -; size: -; V: TRBV6-5; J: TRBJ1-3; DNA: TGTGCCAGCAGGGCGGGGACCTCTGGAAACACCATATATTTT; CDR3: CASRAGTSGNTIYF
D: -; size: once; V: TRBV30; J: TRBJ1-2; DNA: TGTGCCTTTGCGGGTGAACATGGCTACACCTTC; CDR3: CAFAGEHGYTF
D: TRBD1; size: -; V: TRBV27; J: TRBJ1-1; DNA: TGTGCCAGCAGATGGACAGGGTCCACTGAAGCTTTCTTT; CDR3: CASRWTGSTEAFF
D: -; size: -; V: TRBV19; J: TRBJ1-1; DNA: TGTGCCAGTAGTACCCGCAGGGGTGAAGCTTTCTTT; CDR3: CASSTRRGEAFF
D: -; size: few; V: TRBV30; J: TRBJ1-1; DNA: TGTGCCTGGAGAATGCTGTTGAACACTGAAGCTTTCTTT; CDR3: CAWRMLLNTEAFF
D: -; size: -; V: TRBV5-8; J: TRBJ2-3; DNA: TGTGCCAGCAGACCGACTTCTTATACGCAGTATTTT; CDR3: CASRPTSYTQYF
D: -; size: -; V: TRBV30; J: TRBJ1-5; DNA: TGTGCCTGGAGTGGGGGACGGCTTAATCAGCCCCAGCATTTT; CDR3: CAWSGGRLNQPQHF
D: -; size: -; V: TRBV5-1; J: TRBJ1-3; DNA: TGCGCCAGCAGCTCCTCCTATTTT; CDR3: CASSSSYF
D: TRBD2; size: -; V: TRBV11-3; J: TRBJ2-7; DNA: TGTGCCAGCAGCTTAGTTCTAGCGGGGGACCTCTACGAGCAGTACTTC; CDR3: CASSLVLAGDLYEQYF
D: -; size: -; V: TRBV5-1; J: TRBJ2-1; DNA: TGCGCCAGCAGCTCCGACTACGAGCAGTTCTTC; CDR3: CASSSDYEQFF
D: -; size: -; V: TRBV4-3; J: TRBJ2-1; DNA: TGCGCCAGCAGCCTCAAAATCCCACAGGAGGGAACGCTTGTTGAGCAGTTCTTC; CDR3: CASSLKIPQEGTLVEQFF
D: TRBD1; size: -; V: TRBV30; J: TRBJ1-2; DNA: TGTGCCTGGACCAGAGAGCGACAGGGCTCTGGCTACACCTTC; CDR3: CAWTRERQGSGYTF
D: TRBD1; size: -; V: TRBV18; J: TRBJ1-2; DNA: TGTGCCAGCTCACCACCGGTCTTCGGACAGGCCTTCCCCACGACTAACTATGGCTACACCTTC; CDR3: CASSPPVFGQAFPTTNYGYTF
D: -; size: -; V: TRBV2; J: TRBJ2-6; DNA: TGTGCCAGCAGTGGGTCTGGGGCCAACGTCCTGACTTTC; CDR3: CASSGSGANVLTF
D: -; size: -; V: TRBV25-1; J: TRBJ1-1; DNA: TGTGCCAGCAGTTCACCCCCGTGGCATGGCGGACTGAACACTGAAGCTTTCTTT; CDR3: CASSSPPWHGGLNTEAFF
D: TRBD2; size: -; V: TRBV5-1; J: TRBJ2-3; DNA: TGCGCCAGCAGCCCGGTGGCGGGGGGGTCAGATACGCAGTATTTT; CDR3: CASSPVAGGSDTQYF
D: TRBD1; size: -; V: TRBV28; J: TRBJ1-2; DNA: TGTGCCAGCAGTTTAGGGATTGGGACAGGGGTCTATGGCTACACCTTC; CDR3: CASSLGIGTGVYGYTF
D: TRBD1; size: -; V: TRBV7-9; J: TRBJ1-5; DNA: TGTGCCAACGGACAGGCTCTACATCAGCCCCAGCATTTT; CDR3: CANGQALHQPQHF
D: TRBD1; size: -; V: TRBV27; J: TRBJ2-7; DNA: TGTGCCAGCAGTCCACTAATCGGGACAGGGTTCTACGAGCAGTACTTC; CDR3: CASSPLIGTGFYEQYF
D: -; size: -; V: TRBV5-1; J: TRBJ2-7; DNA: TGCGCCAGCAGCTTGGGCTGGGGCGAGCAGTACTTC; CDR3: CASSLGWGEQYF
D: -; size: once; V: TRBV27; J: TRBJ1-5; DNA: TGTGCCAGCAGTCCAAGGGCCCCCTATAGCAATCAGCCCCAGCATTTT; CDR3: CASSPRAPYSNQPQHF
D: -; size: -; V: TRBV15; J: TRBJ1-1; DNA: TGTGCCACCAGCAGAGACAGTTTTACGAACACTGAAGCTTTCTTT; CDR3: CATSRDSFTNTEAFF
D: TRBD2; size: -; V: TRBV6-5; J: TRBJ2-7; DNA: TGTGCCAGCAGGCTCCGACTAGCGGACTCCTACGAGCAGTACTTC; CDR3: CASRLRLADSYEQYF
D: -; size: -; V: TRBV28; J: TRBJ2-5; DNA: TGTGCCAGCAGCTCGAGAGAGACCCAGTACTTC; CDR3: CASSSRETQYF
D: TRBD1; size: -; V: TRBV19; J: TRBJ2-7; DNA: TGTGCCAGTAGTATAGACCCGGGACAGGGCTCCTACGAGCAGTACTTC; CDR3: CASSIDPGQGSYEQYF
D: -; size: once; V: TRBV6-1; J: TRBJ1-5; DNA: TGTGCCAGCAGTGTGATTGGCCAGATTAGCAATCAGCCCCAGCATTTT; CDR3: CASSVIGQISNQPQHF
D: -; size: -; V: TRBV7-2; J: TRBJ1-6; DNA: TGTGCCAGCAGCTTCCTCGGGGTTTCACCCCTCCACTTT; CDR3: CASSFLGVSPLHF
D: -; size: -; V: TRBV4-3; J: TRBJ2-5; DNA: TGCGCCAGCAGCCAAGGCGACGGGGTCCAAGAGACCCAGTACTTC; CDR3: CASSQGDGVQETQYF
D: TRBD1; size: once; V: TRBV6-1; J: TRBJ2-2; DNA: TGTGCCAGCAGCCAACAGGGGTCAGGCGGGGAGCTGTTTTTT; CDR3: CASSQQGSGGELFF
D: -; size: few; V: TRBV5-1; J: TRBJ2-5; DNA: TGCGCCAGCAGCCCATCCGGGACACACCAAGAGACCCAGTACTTC; CDR3: CASSPSGTHQETQYF